The clone carrying this T cell receptor (beta chain) was detected only once. The sample comes from a study of blood T cell repertoires in COVID-19. As for the study in general: Some COVID-19 samples were acute and others convalescent; all came from the United States, Italy and Spain. Nucleic acid was either cDNA or gDNA, and it came from T cells, B-cell-depleted T cells, or PBMCs.

The CDR3 covers 17 residues. Germline trimming cut 4 bases from V and 3 bases from J; bases unmatched to any gene: 14. Germline values: CDR1 PRHDT, CDR2 FYEKMQ (reference sequence). Seattle-derived patients entered the study during active infection and were followed longitudinally. Authors' analysis steps: Estimation of nucleated cell counts relied on the amplification of reference gene primers. TCRdb keeps only in-frame clones here, not all; method: immunoSEQ multiplex PCR. That table furnishes V, J and clone size, whereas the DNA furnished D and trimming. The repertoire has 300,000 to 450,000 clones, roughly 90% of them found once; the top ten carry 3%.

This receptor was obtained from a woman under 40 with COVID-19, enrolled during active disease. The sample comprised peripheral blood. This sequence joins TRBV13 and TRBJ2-5, with 7 bases matching TRBD1. The CDR3 spells CASSSDVDRDSKETQYF. The CDR3 bases are TGTGCCAGCAGCTCGGACGTCGATCGGGACAGTAAAGAGACCCAGTACTTC.